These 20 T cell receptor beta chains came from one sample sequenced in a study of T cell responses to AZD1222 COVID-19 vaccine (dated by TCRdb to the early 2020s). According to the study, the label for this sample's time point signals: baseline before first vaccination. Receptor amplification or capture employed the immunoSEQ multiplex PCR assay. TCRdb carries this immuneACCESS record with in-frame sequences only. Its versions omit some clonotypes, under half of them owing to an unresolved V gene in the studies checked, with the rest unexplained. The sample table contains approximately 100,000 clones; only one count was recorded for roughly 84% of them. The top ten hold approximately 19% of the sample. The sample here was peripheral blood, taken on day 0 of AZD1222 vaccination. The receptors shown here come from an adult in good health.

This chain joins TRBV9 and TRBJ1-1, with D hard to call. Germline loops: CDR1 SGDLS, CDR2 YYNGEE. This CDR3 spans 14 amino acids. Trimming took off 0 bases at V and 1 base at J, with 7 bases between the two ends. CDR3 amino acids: CASSVVTGNTEAFF. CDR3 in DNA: TGTGCCAGCAGCGTAGTAACGGGGAACACTGAAGCTTTCTTT.

This chain's CDR3 is CASSLALTRMNTEAFF. The CDR3 nucleotides are TGCGCCAGCAGCTTGGCCCTGACACGCATGAACACTGAAGCTTTCTTT. This rearrangement joins TRBV5-1 to TRBJ1-1; D gene unclear. Looked up from germline, CDR1 is SGHRS and CDR2 is YFSETQ. Trimming pared 0 bases from V and 0 bases from J, leaving 12 bases between. The CDR3 runs to 16 residues.

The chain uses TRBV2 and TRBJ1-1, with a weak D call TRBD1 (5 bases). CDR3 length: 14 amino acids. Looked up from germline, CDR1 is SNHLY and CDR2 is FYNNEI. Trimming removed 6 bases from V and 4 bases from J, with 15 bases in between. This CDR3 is CASRETEMSTEAFF. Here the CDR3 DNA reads TGTGCCAGCAGGGAGACAGAAATGAGCACTGAAGCTTTCTTT.

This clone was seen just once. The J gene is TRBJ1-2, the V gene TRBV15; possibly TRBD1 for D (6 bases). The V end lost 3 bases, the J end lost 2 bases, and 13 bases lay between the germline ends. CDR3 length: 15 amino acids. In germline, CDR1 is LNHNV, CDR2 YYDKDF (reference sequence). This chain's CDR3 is CATSRYHQGNYGYTF. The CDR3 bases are TGTGCCACCAGCAGGTACCATCAGGGGAACTATGGCTACACCTTC.

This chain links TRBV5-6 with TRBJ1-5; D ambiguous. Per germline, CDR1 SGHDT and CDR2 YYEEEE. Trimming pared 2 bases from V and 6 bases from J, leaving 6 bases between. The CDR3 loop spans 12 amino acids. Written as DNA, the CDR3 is TGTGCCAGCAGCTTCTCGGGTCAGCCCCAGCATTTT. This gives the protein CASSFSGQPQHF.

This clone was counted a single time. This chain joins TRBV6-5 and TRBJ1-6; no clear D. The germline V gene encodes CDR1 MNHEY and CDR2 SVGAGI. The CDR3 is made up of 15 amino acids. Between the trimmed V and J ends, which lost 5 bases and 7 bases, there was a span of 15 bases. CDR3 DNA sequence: TGTGCCAGCAGTCTCCGGGTAGGGAGAAATTCACCCCTCCACTTT. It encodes CASSLRVGRNSPLHF.

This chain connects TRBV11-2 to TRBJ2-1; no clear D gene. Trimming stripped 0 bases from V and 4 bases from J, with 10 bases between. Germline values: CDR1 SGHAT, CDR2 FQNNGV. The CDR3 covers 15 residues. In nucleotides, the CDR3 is TGTGCCAGCAGCTTAGATTCGGCAGGTTACAATGAGCAGTTCTTC. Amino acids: CASSLDSAGYNEQFF.

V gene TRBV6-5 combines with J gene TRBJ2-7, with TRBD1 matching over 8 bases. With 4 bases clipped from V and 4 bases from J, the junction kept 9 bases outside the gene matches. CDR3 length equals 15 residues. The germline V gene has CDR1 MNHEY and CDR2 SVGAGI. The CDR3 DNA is TGTGCCAGCAGTTTTGGACAGGGCCTATCATACGAGCAGTACTTC. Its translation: CASSFGQGLSYEQYF.

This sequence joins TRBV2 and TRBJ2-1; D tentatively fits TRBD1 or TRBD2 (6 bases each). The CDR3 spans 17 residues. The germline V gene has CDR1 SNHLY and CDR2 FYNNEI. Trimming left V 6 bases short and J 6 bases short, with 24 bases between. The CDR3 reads CASRTLIGGPGGNEQFF. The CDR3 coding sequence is TGTGCCAGCAGAACGCTTATCGGGGGCCCCGGGGGCAATGAGCAGTTCTTC.

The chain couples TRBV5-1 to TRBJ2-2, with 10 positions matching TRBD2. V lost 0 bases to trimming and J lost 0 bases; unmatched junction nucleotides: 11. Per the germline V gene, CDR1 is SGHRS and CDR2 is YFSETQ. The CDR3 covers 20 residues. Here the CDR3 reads CASSLGLIAGGQTNTGELFF. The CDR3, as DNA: TGCGCCAGCAGCTTGGGCCTAATAGCGGGAGGACAGACGAACACCGGGGAGCTGTTTTTT.

For the CDR3, the DNA is TGTGCCAGCAGTTTACCCCAGGGACTAGCGGTCTACAATGAGCAGTTCTTC. Residues: CASSLPQGLAVYNEQFF. The chain couples TRBV28 to TRBJ2-1; 11 bases line up with TRBD2. The CDR3 is made up of 17 amino acids. Germline V CDR1 and CDR2: MDHEN, SYDVKM. The junction had 6 bases not matched to a gene; V was cut back by 2 bases and J by 3 bases.

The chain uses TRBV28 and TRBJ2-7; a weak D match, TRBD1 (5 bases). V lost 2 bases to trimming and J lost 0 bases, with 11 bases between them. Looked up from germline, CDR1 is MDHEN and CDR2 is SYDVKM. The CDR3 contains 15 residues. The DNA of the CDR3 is TGTGCCAGCAGTTTACTCACAGGCTTCTCCTACGAGCAGTACTTC. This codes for CASSLLTGFSYEQYF. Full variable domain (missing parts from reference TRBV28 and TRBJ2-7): DVKVTQSSRYLVKRTGEKVFLECVQDMDHENMFWYRQDPGLGLRLIYFSYDVKMKEKGDIPEGYSVSREKKERFSLILESASTNQTSMYLCASSLLTGFSYEQYFGPGTRLTVT.

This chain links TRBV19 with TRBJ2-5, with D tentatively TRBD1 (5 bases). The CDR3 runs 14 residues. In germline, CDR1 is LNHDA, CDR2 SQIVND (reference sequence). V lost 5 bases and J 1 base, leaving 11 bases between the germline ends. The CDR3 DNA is TGTGCCAGTAGTTCAAGGGGCCGCCAAGAGACCCAGTACTTC. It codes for CASSSRGRQETQYF.

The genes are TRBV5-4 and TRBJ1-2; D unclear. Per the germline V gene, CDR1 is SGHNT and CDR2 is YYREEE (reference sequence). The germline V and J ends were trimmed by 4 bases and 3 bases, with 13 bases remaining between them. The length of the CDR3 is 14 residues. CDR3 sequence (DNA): TGTGCCAGCAGCCTGGCCCCCGCCGACTATGGCTACACCTTC. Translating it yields CASSLAPADYGYTF.

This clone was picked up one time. The CDR3: CASSPDSVNTEAFF. The CDR3 DNA reads TGTGCCAGCTCACCAGACAGTGTGAACACTGAAGCTTTCTTT. This rearrangement joins TRBV18 to TRBJ1-1; D possibly corresponds to TRBD1 (5 bases). The germline V gene has CDR1 KGHSH and CDR2 LQKENI. The V end lost 2 bases, the J end lost 0 bases, and 7 bases lay between the germline ends. The CDR3 is 14 amino acids.

In nucleotides, the CDR3 is TGTGCCAGCAGCCAGGGGGGGTCGGGAGAGACCCAGTACTTC. Translated, it gives CASSQGGSGETQYF. The chain employs TRBV28 and TRBJ2-5, with D possibly called TRBD1 or TRBD2 (7 bases each). In germline, CDR1 is MDHEN, CDR2 SYDVKM. This CDR3 is 14 amino acids long. V lost 6 bases, J lost 4 bases, and 15 bases lay in between.

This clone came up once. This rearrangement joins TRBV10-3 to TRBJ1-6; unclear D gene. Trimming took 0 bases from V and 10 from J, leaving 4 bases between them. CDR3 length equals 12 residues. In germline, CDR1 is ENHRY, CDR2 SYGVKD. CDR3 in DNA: TGTGCCATCAGTGAGTCGAACTCACCCCTCCACTTT. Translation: CAISESNSPLHF.

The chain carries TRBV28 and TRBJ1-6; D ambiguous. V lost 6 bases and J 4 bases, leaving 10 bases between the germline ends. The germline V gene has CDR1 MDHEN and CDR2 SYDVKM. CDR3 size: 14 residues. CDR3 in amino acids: CASRTKIYNSPLHF. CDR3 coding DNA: TGTGCCAGCAGGACCAAGATTTATAATTCACCCCTCCACTTT.

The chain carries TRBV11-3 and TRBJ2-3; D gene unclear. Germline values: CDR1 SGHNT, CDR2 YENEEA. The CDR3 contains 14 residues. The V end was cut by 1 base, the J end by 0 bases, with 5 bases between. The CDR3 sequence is CASSLAPSTDTQYF. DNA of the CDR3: TGTGCCAGCAGCTTAGCTCCGAGCACAGATACGCAGTATTTT.

CDR3 nucleotide sequence: TGTGCCAGCAGCGCCCGGACTAGCGTCTTAGCCAAAAACATTCAGTACTTC. Translating gives CASSARTSVLAKNIQYF. The chain combines TRBV2 with TRBJ2-4, with 9 bases fitting TRBD2. Trimming took 6 bases from V and 0 from J; bases not matched to a gene: 9. The CDR3 sequence is 17 residues long. Germline loops: CDR1 SNHLY, CDR2 FYNNEI.